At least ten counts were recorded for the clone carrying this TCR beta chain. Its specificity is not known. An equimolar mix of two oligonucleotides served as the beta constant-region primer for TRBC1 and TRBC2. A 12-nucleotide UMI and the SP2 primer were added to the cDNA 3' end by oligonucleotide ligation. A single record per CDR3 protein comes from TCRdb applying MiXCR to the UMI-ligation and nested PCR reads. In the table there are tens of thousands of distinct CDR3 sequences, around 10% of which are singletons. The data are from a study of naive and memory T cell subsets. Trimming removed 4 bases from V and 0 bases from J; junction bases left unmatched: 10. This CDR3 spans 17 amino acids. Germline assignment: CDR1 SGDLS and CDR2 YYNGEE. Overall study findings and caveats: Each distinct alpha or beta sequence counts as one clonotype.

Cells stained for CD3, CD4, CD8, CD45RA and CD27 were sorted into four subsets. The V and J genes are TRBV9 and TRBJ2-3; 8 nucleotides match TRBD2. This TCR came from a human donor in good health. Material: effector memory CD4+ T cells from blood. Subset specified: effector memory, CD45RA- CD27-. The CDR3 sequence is CASSPSAGVTSTDTQYF. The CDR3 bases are TGTGCCAGCAGCCCCTCAGCGGGAGTTACTAGCACAGATACGCAGTATTTT.